The 24 T cell receptor beta chains below come from one sample, sequenced in a study of cytomegalovirus exposure and HLA in healthy donors. The PCR was carried out with 60 Vbeta primers and 13 Jbeta primers. This table comes from immunoSEQ multiplex PCR, and its TCRdb copy is limited to in-frame clones, with some not included. The sample yields roughly 130,000 clones, 65% to 90% seen once. What was sequenced was PBMCs. These receptors were collected from a male donor in good health and CMV-seropositive.

About this clone itself: The junction does not match germline at one end; this may be a read error. The chain is built from TRBV7-9 and TRBJ2-5; 7 nucleotides align to TRBD1. Per the germline V gene, CDR1 is SEHNR and CDR2 is FQNEAQ (reference sequence). This CDR3 has 15 amino acids. The CDR3 here is CSSSLMSGGQETQYF. DNA for the CDR3: TGTTCCAGCAGCTTAATGTCAGGGGGTCAAGAGACCCAGTACTTC.

This clone is a singleton in its sample. The genes are TRBV6-6 and TRBJ1-2; TRBD1 aligns across 9 bases. Germline V gives CDR1 MNHNY, CDR2 SVGAGI (reference sequence). CDR3 length: 16 residues. Germline trimming cut 2 bases from V and 7 bases from J; bases unmatched to any gene: 11. In DNA form, the CDR3 reads TGTGCCAGCAGTTACCGAGCAATTACAGGGGGCACTGGCTACACCTTC. Amino acids: CASSYRAITGGTGYTF.

V usage is TRBV5-4 and J usage is TRBJ2-1; the match to TRBD2 covers 10 bases. J gave up 2 bases and V 2 bases, and 4 bases lay outside the gene matches. This CDR3 comprises 16 residues. The germline CDR1 and CDR2 sequences are SGHNT and YYREEE (reference sequence). The CDR3 nucleotides read TGTGCCAGCAGCTTAGATGGGACTAGCGCCTACAATGAGCAGTTCTTC. Its protein product is CASSLDGTSAYNEQFF.

The chain joins TRBV4-3 to TRBJ2-1, with D tentatively TRBD2 (6 bases). CDR1 is LGHNA and CDR2 is YSLEER in the germline V gene. This CDR3 is 16 amino acids long. The ends were cut back, 2 bases at V and 0 bases at J, with 11 bases in the middle. The CDR3 region has the DNA TGCGCCAGCAGCCAAATGCTAGCGACCTCCTACAATGAGCAGTTCTTC. This codes for CASSQMLATSYNEQFF.

The chain couples TRBV7-2 to TRBJ2-7; maybe TRBD2 (5 bases). Trimming left V 1 base short and J 2 bases short, with 9 bases between. The germline V gene has CDR1 SGHTA and CDR2 FQGNSA. The CDR3 consists of 14 residues. CDR3 coding DNA: TGTGCCAGCAGCTTAGACCCTAGCACCTACGAGCAGTACTTC. Its translation: CASSLDPSTYEQYF. Full variable domain (remainder filled in from reference TRBV7-2 and TRBJ2-7): GAGVSQSPSNKVTEKGKDVELRCDPISGHTALYWYRQSLGQGLEFLIYFQGNSAPDKSGLPSDRFSAERTGGSVSTLTIQRTQQEDSAVYLCASSLDPSTYEQYFGPGTRLTVT.

The chain has TRBV30 and TRBJ1-2; TRBD1 matches 7 bases. Germline CDR1 is GTSNPN and CDR2 is SVGIG (reference sequence). Trimming removed 8 bases from V and 4 bases from J; junction bases left unmatched: 4. The CDR3 loop spans 11 amino acids. CDR3 loop: CARGLGYGYTF. CDR3 nucleotide sequence: TGTGCCAGGGGGCTGGGCTATGGCTACACCTTC.

The genes are TRBV11-2 and TRBJ1-4; D uncertain. Germline V gene sequence: CDR1 SGHAT, CDR2 FQNNGV. The CDR3 is made up of 13 amino acids. V dropped 6 bases and J dropped 7 bases, with 12 bases sitting between them. The CDR3 loop reads CASREGSGEKLFF. CDR3 coding DNA: TGTGCCAGCAGGGAGGGAAGTGGTGAAAAACTGTTTTTT.

This sequence joins TRBV28 and TRBJ1-4, with 8 bases identical to TRBD1. V lost 4 bases, J lost 7 bases, and 8 bases stayed unmatched. The CDR3 covers 15 residues. CDR1 is MDHEN and CDR2 is SYDVKM in the germline V gene. This CDR3 is CASSSTGTGLEKLFF. The CDR3 nucleotides read TGTGCCAGCAGTTCTACCGGGACAGGCCTTGAAAAACTGTTTTTT.

The table lists this clone with a count of one. The rearrangement uses TRBV9 and TRBJ2-1, with 8 bases matching TRBD2. The germline CDR1 and CDR2 sequences are SGDLS and YYNGEE. The CDR3 covers 18 residues. The trim removed 4 bases at V and 9 bases at J, leaving 21 bases unmatched. The CDR3 loop is CASSPILVSGMPSGEQFF. Written as DNA, the CDR3 is TGTGCCAGCAGCCCGATCCTTGTTAGCGGGATGCCGTCGGGTGAGCAGTTCTTC.

This chain uses TRBV7-2 with TRBJ2-1; 9 nucleotides align to TRBD2. CDR3 length equals 16 residues. CDR1 and CDR2 from the germline V gene are SGHTA and FQGNSA. V lost 1 base and J lost 5; bases outside the gene matches: 6. The chain's CDR3 is CASSLGAGGAHNEQFF. The CDR3 DNA reads as TGTGCCAGCAGCTTAGGAGCGGGAGGTGCGCACAATGAGCAGTTCTTC.

CDR3 in amino acids: CASSFQGLQTFYEQYF. CDR3 nucleotides: TGTGCCAGCAGCTTCCAGGGATTGCAAACTTTCTACGAGCAGTACTTC. J is TRBJ2-5 and V is TRBV5-6; possibly TRBD1 for D (5 bases). Judging by the DNA end, TRBJ2-7 fits better; the J call may be wrong. Germline V gene sequence: CDR1 SGHDT, CDR2 YYEEEE. This CDR3 has 16 residues.

J is TRBJ1-1 and V is TRBV18; no clear D gene. The CDR3 spans 13 residues. CDR1 and CDR2 from the germline V gene are KGHSH and LQKENI. The germline V and J ends were trimmed by 0 bases and 4 bases, with 6 bases remaining between them. The CDR3 protein is CASSPPPGTEAFF. The CDR3 DNA is TGTGCCAGCTCACCACCACCGGGCACTGAAGCTTTCTTT.

The chain uses TRBV5-8 and TRBJ2-7; no reliable D call. Germline values: CDR1 SGHTS, CDR2 YDEGEE. Trimming pared 4 bases from V and 2 bases from J, leaving 4 bases between. The length of the CDR3 is 11 residues. CDR3 in DNA: TGTGCCAGCAGCCGAGCCTACGAGCAGTACTTC. Its translation: CASSRAYEQYF.

This rearrangement joins TRBV7-3 to TRBJ2-2; D is unresolved. The CDR3 is 14 residues long. Trimming took 3 bases from V and 0 from J, leaving 5 bases between them. CDR1 is SGHTA, CDR2 FQGTGA, per germline. CDR3 DNA: TGTGCCAGCAGCTTGAACTCGAACACCGGGGAGCTGTTTTTT. Its protein product is CASSLNSNTGELFF.

The CDR3 region is CASSLDTSGNTGELFF. CDR3 DNA: TGTGCCAGCAGCTTGGATACTAGCGGGAACACCGGGGAGCTGTTTTTT. The chain carries TRBV5-4 and TRBJ2-2; the match to TRBD2 covers 8 bases. J was trimmed by 1 base and V by 0 bases; bases with no gene match: 2. The CDR3 loop spans 16 amino acids. CDR1 and CDR2 from the germline V gene are SGHNT and YYREEE (reference sequence). The full variable domain, rest sourced from reference TRBV5-4 and TRBJ2-2, is ETGVTQSPTHLIKTRGQQVTLRCSSQSGHNTVSWYQQALGQGPQFIFQYYREEENGRGNFPPRFSGLQFPNYSSELNVNALELDDSALYLCASSLDTSGNTGELFFGEGSRLTVL.

The chain joins TRBV7-3 to TRBJ2-3; the D is unclear. Trimming removed 4 bases at V and 1 base at J, with 6 bases between. The CDR3 is made up of 13 amino acids. Germline loops: CDR1 SGHTA, CDR2 FQGTGA. The DNA of the CDR3 is TGTGCCAGCAGCTACTCGGGCACAGATACGCAGTATTTT. Translating it yields CASSYSGTDTQYF.

This rearrangement joins TRBV27 to TRBJ1-1, with 8 bases lining up with TRBD1. The germline V gene encodes CDR1 MNHEY and CDR2 SMNVEV (reference sequence). Trimming at V came to 6 bases and at J to 5 bases, leaving 8 bases not matched to a gene. This CDR3 has 14 residues. CDR3 amino acids: CASRPQGAGTEAFF. The CDR3 nucleotides are TGTGCCAGCAGGCCCCAGGGGGCGGGGACTGAAGCTTTCTTT.

V and J are TRBV7-3 and TRBJ2-1, with 9 nucleotides matching TRBD2. Germline V gene lookup returns CDR1 SGHTA and CDR2 FQGTGA. The CDR3 length is 16 residues. Trimming at V came to 2 bases and at J to 2 bases, leaving 4 bases not matched to a gene. CDR3 region: CASSLWGGRAYNEQFF. The CDR3 nucleotides read TGTGCCAGCAGCTTATGGGGCGGGAGGGCCTACAATGAGCAGTTCTTC.

This sequence joins TRBV7-9 and TRBJ2-5; 7 bases agree with TRBD1. The J call could be wrong; TRBJ2-7 is a better fit for the DNA end. Germline assignment: CDR1 SEHNR and CDR2 FQNEAQ (reference sequence). The CDR3 consists of 16 residues. In nucleotides, the CDR3 is TGTGCCAGCAGCTCGCCAACGACAGGGAGCTCCTACGAGCAGTACTTC. Its translation is CASSSPTTGSSYEQYF.

The CDR3 region is CASKRDAAANVLTF. CDR3 nucleotide sequence: TGTGCCAGCAAGCGAGACGCTGCAGCCAACGTCCTGACTTTC. This chain joins TRBV28 and TRBJ2-6; D unresolved. From germline, CDR1 is MDHEN and CDR2 SYDVKM. The CDR3 length is 14 residues. Trimming stripped 7 bases from V and 7 bases from J, with 14 bases between.

V gene TRBV19 combines with J gene TRBJ1-2, with 9 bases that match TRBD1. The CDR3 loop spans 14 amino acids. Trimming took 5 bases from V and 7 from J; bases not matched to a gene: 8. Germline V gives CDR1 LNHDA, CDR2 SQIVND (reference sequence). CDR3 region: CASSSTGGGFGYTF. The CDR3 region has the DNA TGTGCCAGTAGTTCGACAGGGGGAGGATTTGGCTACACCTTC.

The gene calls are TRBV4-3 and TRBJ2-7, with D perhaps matching TRBD2 (5 bases). Germline V CDR1 and CDR2: LGHNA, YSLEER. The CDR3 runs to 14 residues. V was shortened by 9 bases and J by 2 bases, with 17 bases between the two germline ends. The CDR3 DNA is TGCGCCAGTACTAGTTGCTCCGACCCCTACGAGCAGTACTTC. Translated, it gives CASTSCSDPYEQYF.

The chain uses TRBV5-4 and TRBJ2-7, with D possibly being TRBD1 (5 bases). V was cut by 4 bases and J by 3 bases, with 8 bases left in between. The germline V gene has CDR1 SGHNT and CDR2 YYREEE (reference sequence). CDR3 size: 12 residues. The DNA for the CDR3 is TGTGCCAGCAGCCCTGGACACTACGAGCAGTACTTC. Translated, it gives CASSPGHYEQYF. The whole variable domain, remainder taken from reference TRBV5-4 and TRBJ2-7, is ETGVTQSPTHLIKTRGQQVTLRCSSQSGHNTVSWYQQALGQGPQFIFQYYREEENGRGNFPPRFSGLQFPNYSSELNVNALELDDSALYLCASSPGHYEQYFGPGTRLTVT.

There are a few counts of this clone. The CDR3 DNA sequence: TGTGCCACCAGCAGCCAAACCCCGGGACAGGTCACAGATACGCAGTATTTT. This codes for CATSSQTPGQVTDTQYF. The J gene is TRBJ2-3, the V gene TRBV15; TRBD1 matches at 8 bases. This CDR3 has 17 residues. With 3 bases clipped from V and 2 bases from J, the junction kept 10 bases outside the gene matches. Germline CDR1 LNHNV, CDR2 YYDKDF (reference sequence).